This T cell receptor beta chain emerged from a study of blood T cell repertoires in COVID-19. Study context: COVID-19 samples from acute and convalescent phases originated in the United States, Italy and Spain. From T cells, B-cell-depleted T cells, or PBMCs came the material, which was cDNA or gDNA.

In the authors' methods: By means of reference gene primer amplification, nucleated cell counts were estimated. Assay used: immunoSEQ multiplex PCR; TCRdb lists only in-frame clones, some missing. The DNA was the basis for D and trimming; V, J and clone size are from that table. The sample holds about 80,000 clones, about 80% seen once. Germline-derived CDR1 and CDR2 are MNHEY and SVGEGT. The CDR3 loop spans 15 amino acids. The ends were cut back, 4 bases at V and 2 bases at J, with 14 bases in the middle. This TCR came from a woman aged 40 to 55 with active or convalescent COVID-19. Sequencing was carried out using peripheral blood. The chain has TRBV6-2 or TRBV6-3 and TRBJ2-5; D gene unclear. CDR3 bases: TGTGCCAGCAGTTCATTAGGAGAGGTTCAAGAGACCCAGTACTTC. Encoded protein: CASSSLGEVQETQYF.